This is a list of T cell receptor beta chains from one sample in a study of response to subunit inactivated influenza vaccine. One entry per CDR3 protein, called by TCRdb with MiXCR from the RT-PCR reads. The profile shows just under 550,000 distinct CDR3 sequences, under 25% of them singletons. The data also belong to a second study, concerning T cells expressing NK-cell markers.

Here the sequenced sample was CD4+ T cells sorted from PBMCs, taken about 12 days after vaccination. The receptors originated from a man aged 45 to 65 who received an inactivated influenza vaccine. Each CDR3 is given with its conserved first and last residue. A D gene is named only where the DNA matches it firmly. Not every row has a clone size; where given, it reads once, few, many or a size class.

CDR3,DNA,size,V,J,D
CSAIEVFSAEQYF,TGCAGTGCTATTGAAGTTTTTAGCGCGGAGCAGTACTTC,NA,TRBV20-1,TRBJ2-7,NA
CASSLPPGTGSTGELFF,TGTGCCAGCAGCTTACCCCCCGGGACAGGGTCTACCGGGGAGCTGTTTTTT,NA,TRBV7-9,TRBJ2-2,TRBD1
CASSLAGKAKNIQYF,TGCGCCAGCAGCTTGGCCGGGAAAGCCAAAAACATTCAGTACTTC,NA,TRBV5-1,TRBJ2-4,NA
CASRRTGSGTGELFF,TGTGCCAGCAGACGAACAGGGAGCGGCACCGGGGAGCTGTTTTTT,many,TRBV6-1,TRBJ2-2,NA
CASRYASSVSSYEQYF,TGTGCCAGCAGATATGCATCTAGCGTAAGCTCCTACGAGCAGTACTTC,NA,TRBV28,TRBJ2-7,NA
CASSLAGEVGDTQYF,TGTGCCAGCAGCCTAGCGGGAGAGGTGGGGGATACGCAGTATTTT,few,TRBV7-9,TRBJ2-3,TRBD2
CSAPEGQGRNEQYF,TGCAGTGCTCCGGAAGGCCAGGGGCGGAACGAGCAGTACTTC,few,TRBV20-1,TRBJ2-7,NA
CASSLGPYTGELFF,TGTGCCAGCAGCTTGGGGCCCTACACCGGGGAGCTGTTTTTT,NA,TRBV7-9,TRBJ2-2,NA
CASSSAGGGQPQHF,TGTGCCAGCAGCTCGGCAGGGGGGGGGCAGCCCCAGCATTTT,NA,TRBV11-1,TRBJ1-5,TRBD1
CASSSGTLAGAETQYF,TGCGCCAGCAGCTCAGGTACCCTAGCGGGAGCGGAGACCCAGTACTTC,few,TRBV5-1,TRBJ2-5,TRBD2
CASHRYNEQFF,TGTGCCAGCCATCGCTACAATGAGCAGTTCTTC,NA,TRBV2,TRBJ2-1,NA
CSASGRASYEQYF,TGCAGTGCTAGCGGGAGGGCTTCCTACGAGCAGTACTTC,few,TRBV20-1,TRBJ2-7,TRBD2